Sequencing of this T cell receptor (beta chain) was carried out in a study of cytomegalovirus exposure and HLA in healthy donors. PCR was performed using 60 Vbeta and 13 Jbeta primers. Only in-frame clones appear in the TCRdb table, and some are missing; sequencing was by immunoSEQ multiplex PCR. The repertoire consists of some 150,000 clones, with approximately 80% occurring once and the leading ten covering more than 1.1%. Details on this clone: Antigen: not known.

Study-level findings and limits: Specific recognition of CMV antigens was confirmed in vitro for a few chains (all CMV-associated).

The donors gave bone marrow, and they were healthy. Sequencing was performed on PBMCs. The clonotype comes from a woman in her thirties or forties in good health and CMV-seronegative.

In DNA form, the CDR3 reads TGTGCCAGCAGTTTGGGAAGGGGGAACACTGAAGCTTTCTTT. It yields the protein CASSLGRGNTEAFF. This chain links TRBV27 with TRBJ1-1; the D gene is possibly TRBD1 (5 bases). The germline CDR1 and CDR2 sequences are MNHEY and SMNVEV (reference sequence). The CDR3 extends over 14 amino acids. V lost 3 bases and J 1 base, leaving 9 bases between the germline ends.